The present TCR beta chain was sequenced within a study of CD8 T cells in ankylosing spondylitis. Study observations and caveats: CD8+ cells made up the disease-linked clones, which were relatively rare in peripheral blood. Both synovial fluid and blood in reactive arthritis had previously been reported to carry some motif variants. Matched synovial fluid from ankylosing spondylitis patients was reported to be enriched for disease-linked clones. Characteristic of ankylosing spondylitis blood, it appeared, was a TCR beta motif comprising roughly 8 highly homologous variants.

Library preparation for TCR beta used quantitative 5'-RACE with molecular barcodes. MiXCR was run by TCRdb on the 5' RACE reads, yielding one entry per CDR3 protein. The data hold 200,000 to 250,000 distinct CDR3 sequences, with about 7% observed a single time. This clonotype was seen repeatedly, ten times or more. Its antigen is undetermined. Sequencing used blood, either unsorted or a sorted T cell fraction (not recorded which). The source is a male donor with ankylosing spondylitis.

The CDR3 loop reads CASSSSRGEPDYEQYF. CDR3 nucleotide sequence: TGTGCCAGCAGTTCCTCCAGGGGGGAACCGGACTACGAGCAGTACTTC. This chain connects TRBV28 to TRBJ2-7, with D possibly being TRBD1 (7 bases). The germline gives CDR1 MDHEN, CDR2 SYDVKM. V dropped 4 bases and J dropped 3 bases, with 19 bases sitting between them. The CDR3 contains 16 residues. Based on the CDR3 plus reference TRBV28 and TRBJ2-7, the full variable domain is DVKVTQSSRYLVKRTGEKVFLECVQDMDHENMFWYRQDPGLGLRLIYFSYDVKMKEKGDIPEGYSVSREKKERFSLILESASTNQTSMYLCASSSSRGEPDYEQYFGPGTRLTVT.